This TCR beta chain was found in a study of T cell clonality in common variable immunodeficiency. Study-wide results and limits: T cell subpopulation sequencing would be needed to explain CVID clonality. Common variable immunodeficiency TCR beta sequences reportedly had fewer deletions and N-nucleotide insertions.

CVID meant reduced serum IgG, IgA and/or IgM plus specific antibody deficiency. Trimming removed 9 bases from V and 7 bases from J, with 24 bases in between. The CDR3 runs to 15 residues. The V gene's germline CDR1 is LNHDA and CDR2 SQIVND (reference sequence). A remark on this clone: The antigen is not known. The CDR3 end lies 3 residues beyond the end of the read and is filled in from the germline J gene.

Equal genomic DNA amounts from CVID and control samples were sequenced. Assay used: immunoSEQ multiplex PCR; TCRdb lists only in-frame clones, some missing. This sample carries about 12,000 clones, none of them present only once. The specimen was peripheral blood mononuclear cells. The sequence was collected from a human donor with common variable immunodeficiency. The rearrangement uses TRBV19 and TRBJ1-2; possibly TRBD1 for D (5 bases). The CDR3 here is CASTLRAGLDAGYTF. The sequenced CDR3 bases are TGTGCCAGCACCCTGAGAGCAGGGCTTGATGCTGGC.